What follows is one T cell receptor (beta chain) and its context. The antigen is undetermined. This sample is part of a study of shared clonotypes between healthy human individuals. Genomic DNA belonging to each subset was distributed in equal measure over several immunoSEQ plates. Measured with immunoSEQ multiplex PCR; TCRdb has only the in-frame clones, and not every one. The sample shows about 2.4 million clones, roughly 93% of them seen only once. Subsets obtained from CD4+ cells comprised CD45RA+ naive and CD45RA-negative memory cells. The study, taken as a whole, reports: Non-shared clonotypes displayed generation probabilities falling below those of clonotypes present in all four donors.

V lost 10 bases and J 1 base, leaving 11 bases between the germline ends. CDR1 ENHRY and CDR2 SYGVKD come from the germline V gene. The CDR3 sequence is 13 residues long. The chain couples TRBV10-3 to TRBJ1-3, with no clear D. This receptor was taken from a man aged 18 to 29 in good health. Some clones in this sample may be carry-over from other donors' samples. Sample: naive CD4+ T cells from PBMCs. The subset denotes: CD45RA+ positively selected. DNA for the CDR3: TGTGCCACCCTAGGGAGTTCTGGAAACACCATATATTTT. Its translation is CATLGSSGNTIYF.